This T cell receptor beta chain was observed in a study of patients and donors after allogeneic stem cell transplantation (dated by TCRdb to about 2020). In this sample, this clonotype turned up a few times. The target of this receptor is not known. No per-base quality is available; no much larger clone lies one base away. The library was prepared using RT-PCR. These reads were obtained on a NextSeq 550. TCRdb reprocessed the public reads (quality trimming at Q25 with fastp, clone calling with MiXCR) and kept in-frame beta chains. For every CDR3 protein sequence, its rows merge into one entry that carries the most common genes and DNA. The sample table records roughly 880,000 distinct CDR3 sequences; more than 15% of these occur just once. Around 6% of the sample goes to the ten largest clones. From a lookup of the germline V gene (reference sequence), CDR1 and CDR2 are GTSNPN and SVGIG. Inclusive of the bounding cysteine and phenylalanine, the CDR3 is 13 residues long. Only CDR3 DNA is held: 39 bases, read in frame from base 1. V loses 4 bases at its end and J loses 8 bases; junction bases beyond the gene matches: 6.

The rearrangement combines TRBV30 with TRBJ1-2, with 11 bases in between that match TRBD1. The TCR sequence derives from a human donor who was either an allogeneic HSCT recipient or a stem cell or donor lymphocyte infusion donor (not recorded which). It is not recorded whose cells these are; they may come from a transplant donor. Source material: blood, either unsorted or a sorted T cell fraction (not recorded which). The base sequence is TGTGCCTGGACCGGACAGGGGGCAGGCGGCTACACCTTC. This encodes CAWTGQGAGGYTF.